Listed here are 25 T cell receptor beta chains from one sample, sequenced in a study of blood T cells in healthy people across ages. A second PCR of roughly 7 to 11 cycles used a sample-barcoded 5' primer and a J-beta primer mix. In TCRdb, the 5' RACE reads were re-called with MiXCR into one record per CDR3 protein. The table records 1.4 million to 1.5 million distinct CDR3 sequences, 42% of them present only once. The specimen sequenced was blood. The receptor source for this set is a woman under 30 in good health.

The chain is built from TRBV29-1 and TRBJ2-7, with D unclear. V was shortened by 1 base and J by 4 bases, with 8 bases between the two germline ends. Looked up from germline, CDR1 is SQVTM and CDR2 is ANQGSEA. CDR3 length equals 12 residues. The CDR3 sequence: CSVEVQDYEQYF. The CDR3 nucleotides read TGCAGCGTTGAAGTCCAGGATTACGAGCAGTACTTC.

CDR3 sequence (DNA): TGTGCCAGCACCTGGGACAGCACTAACTATGGCTACACCTTC. This translates into CASTWDSTNYGYTF. This chain joins TRBV6-2 or TRBV6-3 and TRBJ1-2; 7 positions match TRBD1. The ends lost 7 bases at V and 0 bases at J; junction bases unmatched: 5. Germline CDR1 and CDR2: MNHEY and SVGEGT. The CDR3 spans 14 residues.

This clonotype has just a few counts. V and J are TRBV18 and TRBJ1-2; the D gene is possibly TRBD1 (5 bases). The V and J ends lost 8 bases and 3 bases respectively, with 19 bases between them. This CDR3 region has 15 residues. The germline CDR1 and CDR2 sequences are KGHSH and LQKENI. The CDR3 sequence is CASTKPTGPDYGYTF. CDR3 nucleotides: TGTGCCAGCACCAAACCCACGGGGCCGGACTATGGCTACACCTTC.

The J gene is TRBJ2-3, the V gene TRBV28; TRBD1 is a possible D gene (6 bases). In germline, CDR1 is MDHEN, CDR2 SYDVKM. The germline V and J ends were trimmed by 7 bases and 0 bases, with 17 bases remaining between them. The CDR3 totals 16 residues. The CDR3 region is CASTYTTGISTDTQYF. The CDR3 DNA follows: TGTGCCAGCACCTACACAACAGGGATTAGCACAGATACGCAGTATTTT.

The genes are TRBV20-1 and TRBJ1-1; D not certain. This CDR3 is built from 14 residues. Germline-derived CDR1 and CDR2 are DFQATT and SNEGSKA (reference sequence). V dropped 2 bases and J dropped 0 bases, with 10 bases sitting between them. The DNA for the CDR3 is TGCAGTGCTAGACTTCCGACGGTGAACACTGAAGCTTTCTTT. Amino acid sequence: CSARLPTVNTEAFF.

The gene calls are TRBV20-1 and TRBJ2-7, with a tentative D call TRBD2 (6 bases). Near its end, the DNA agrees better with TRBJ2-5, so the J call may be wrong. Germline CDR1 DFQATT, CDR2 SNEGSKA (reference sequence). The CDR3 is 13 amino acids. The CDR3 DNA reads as TGCAGTGCTAGAGCACCGGAGGGAGAGACCCAGTACTTC. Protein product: CSARAPEGETQYF.

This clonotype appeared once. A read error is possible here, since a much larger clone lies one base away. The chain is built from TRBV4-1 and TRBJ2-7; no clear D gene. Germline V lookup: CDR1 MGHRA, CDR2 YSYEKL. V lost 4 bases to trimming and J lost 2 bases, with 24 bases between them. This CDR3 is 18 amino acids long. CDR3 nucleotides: TGCGCCAGCAGCCTCCTTCCGCAAACTCCCACGAGCCCCTACGAGCAGTACTTC. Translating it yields CASSLLPQTPTSPYEQYF.

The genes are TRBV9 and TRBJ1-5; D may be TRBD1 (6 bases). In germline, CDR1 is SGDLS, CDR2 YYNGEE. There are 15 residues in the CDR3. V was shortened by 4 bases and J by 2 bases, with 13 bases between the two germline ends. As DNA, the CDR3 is TGTGCCAGCAGCCCGGGGACATCCGGCAATCAGCCCCAGCATTTT. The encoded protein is CASSPGTSGNQPQHF.

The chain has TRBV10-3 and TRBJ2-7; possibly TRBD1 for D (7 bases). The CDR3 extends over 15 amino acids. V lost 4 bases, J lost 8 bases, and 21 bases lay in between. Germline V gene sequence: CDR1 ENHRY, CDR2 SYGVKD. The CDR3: CAISGGDSPSNQQYF. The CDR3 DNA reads TGTGCCATCAGTGGCGGGGACAGCCCCTCCAATCAGCAGTACTTC.

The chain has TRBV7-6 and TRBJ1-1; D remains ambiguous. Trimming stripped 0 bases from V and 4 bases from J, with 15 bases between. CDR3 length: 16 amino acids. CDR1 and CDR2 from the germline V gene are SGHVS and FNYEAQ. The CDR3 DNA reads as TGTGCCAGCAGCTTAGCGCATAGACCGACCGGCACTGAAGCTTTCTTT. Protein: CASSLAHRPTGTEAFF.

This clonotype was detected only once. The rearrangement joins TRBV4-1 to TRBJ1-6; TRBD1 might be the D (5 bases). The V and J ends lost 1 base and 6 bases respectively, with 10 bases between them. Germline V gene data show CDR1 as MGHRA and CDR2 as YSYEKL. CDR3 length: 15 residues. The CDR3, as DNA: TGCGCCAGCAGCCAAGTAGGGGCTCGTAATTCACCCCTCCACTTT. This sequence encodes CASSQVGARNSPLHF.

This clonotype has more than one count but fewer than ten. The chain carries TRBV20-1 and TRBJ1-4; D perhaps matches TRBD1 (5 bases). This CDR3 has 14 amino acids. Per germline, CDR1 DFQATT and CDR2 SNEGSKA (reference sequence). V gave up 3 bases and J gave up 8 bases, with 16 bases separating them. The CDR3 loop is CSARDDSGAEKLFF. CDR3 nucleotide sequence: TGCAGTGCTAGGGACGACTCTGGGGCCGAAAAACTGTTTTTT.

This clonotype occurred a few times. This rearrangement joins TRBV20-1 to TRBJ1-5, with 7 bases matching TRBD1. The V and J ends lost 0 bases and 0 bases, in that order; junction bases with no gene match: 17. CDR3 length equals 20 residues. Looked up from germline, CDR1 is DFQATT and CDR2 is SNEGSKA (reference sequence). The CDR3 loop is CSARDTPGGYSGHSNQPQHF. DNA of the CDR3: TGCAGTGCTAGAGATACTCCAGGGGGTTACTCGGGGCATAGCAATCAGCCCCAGCATTTT.

The CDR3 DNA reads TGCGCCAGCAGTCCAGGACTAGCGGGAGCCTACAATGAGCAGTACTTC. It specifies CASSPGLAGAYNEQYF. This rearrangement joins TRBV5-1 to TRBJ2-4; 13 positions agree with TRBD2. V shed 5 bases and J 13 bases; nucleotides not matched to a gene: 15. Germline lookup yields CDR1 SGHRS and CDR2 YFSETQ. This CDR3 comprises 16 residues.

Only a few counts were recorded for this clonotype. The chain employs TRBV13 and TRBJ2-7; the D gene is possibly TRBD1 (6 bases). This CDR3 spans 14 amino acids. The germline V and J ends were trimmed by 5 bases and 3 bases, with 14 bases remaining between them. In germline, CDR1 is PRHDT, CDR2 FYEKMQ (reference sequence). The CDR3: CASSIRQGFYEQYF. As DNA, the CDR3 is TGTGCCAGCAGCATTAGGCAGGGGTTCTACGAGCAGTACTTC.

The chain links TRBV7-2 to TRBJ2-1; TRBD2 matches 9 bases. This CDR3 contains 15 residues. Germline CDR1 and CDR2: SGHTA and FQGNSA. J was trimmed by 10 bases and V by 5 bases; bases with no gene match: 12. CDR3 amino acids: CASSLGGGGVKEQFF. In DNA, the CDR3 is TGTGCCAGCAGCCTTGGGGGCGGGGGGGTAAAGGAGCAGTTCTTC.

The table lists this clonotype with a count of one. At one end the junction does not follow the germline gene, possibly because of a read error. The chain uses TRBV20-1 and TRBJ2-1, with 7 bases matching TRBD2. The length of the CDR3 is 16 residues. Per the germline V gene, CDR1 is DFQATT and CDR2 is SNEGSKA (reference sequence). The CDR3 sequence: CNARDLGTIIPHEQFF. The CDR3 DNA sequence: TGCAATGCTAGAGATCTTGGGACTATTATTCCCCATGAGCAGTTCTTC.

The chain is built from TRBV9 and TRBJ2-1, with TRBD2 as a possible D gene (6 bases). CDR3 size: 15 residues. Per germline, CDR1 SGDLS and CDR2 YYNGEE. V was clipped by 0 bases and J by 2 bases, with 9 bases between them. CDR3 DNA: TGTGCCAGCAGCGTAGGAGGAGGGACCTACAATGAGCAGTTCTTC. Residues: CASSVGGGTYNEQFF.

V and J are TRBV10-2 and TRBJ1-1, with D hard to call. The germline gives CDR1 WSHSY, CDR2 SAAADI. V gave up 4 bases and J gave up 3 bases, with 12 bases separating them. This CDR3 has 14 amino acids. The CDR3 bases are TGCGCCAGCAGTGTGTTGGGTAAGGACACTGAAGCTTTCTTT. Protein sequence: CASSVLGKDTEAFF.

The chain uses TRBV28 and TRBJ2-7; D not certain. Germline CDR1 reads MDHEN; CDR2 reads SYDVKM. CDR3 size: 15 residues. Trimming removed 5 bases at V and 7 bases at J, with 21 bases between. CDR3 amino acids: CASSPLGEGIYEQYF. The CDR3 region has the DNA TGTGCCAGCAGTCCGCTGGGCGAAGGGATCTATGAGCAGTACTTC.

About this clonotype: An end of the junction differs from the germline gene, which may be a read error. CDR3 DNA sequence: TGTGCCAGCAGCGAATTTTCTACAGGGAGCTCCTATAATTCACCCCTCCACTTT. This encodes CASSEFSTGSSYNSPLHF. This chain uses TRBV25-1 with TRBJ1-6, with D tentatively TRBD1 (6 bases). The CDR3 totals 18 residues. The germline CDR1 and CDR2 sequences are MGHDK and SYGVNS.

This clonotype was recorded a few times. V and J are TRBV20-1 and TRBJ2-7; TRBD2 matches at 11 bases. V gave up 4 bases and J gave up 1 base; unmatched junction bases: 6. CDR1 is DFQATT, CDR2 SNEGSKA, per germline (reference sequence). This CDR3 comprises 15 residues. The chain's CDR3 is CSAKSGTSGSYEQYF. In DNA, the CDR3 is TGCAGTGCTAAATCCGGGACTAGCGGATCCTACGAGCAGTACTTC.

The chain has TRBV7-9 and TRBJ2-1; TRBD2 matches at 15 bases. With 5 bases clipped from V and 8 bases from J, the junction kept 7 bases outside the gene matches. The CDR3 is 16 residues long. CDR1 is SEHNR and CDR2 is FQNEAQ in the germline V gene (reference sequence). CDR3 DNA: TGTGCCAGCAGCCACCGGACTAGCGGGGGGGACGATGAGCAGTTCTTC. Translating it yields CASSHRTSGGDDEQFF.

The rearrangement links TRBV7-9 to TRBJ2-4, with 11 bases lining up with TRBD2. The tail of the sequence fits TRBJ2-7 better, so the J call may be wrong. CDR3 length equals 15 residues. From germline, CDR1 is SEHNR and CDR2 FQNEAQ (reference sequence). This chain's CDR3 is CASSVLAGGESEQYF. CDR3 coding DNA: TGTGCCAGCAGCGTCCTAGCGGGAGGCGAGTCCGAGCAGTACTTC.

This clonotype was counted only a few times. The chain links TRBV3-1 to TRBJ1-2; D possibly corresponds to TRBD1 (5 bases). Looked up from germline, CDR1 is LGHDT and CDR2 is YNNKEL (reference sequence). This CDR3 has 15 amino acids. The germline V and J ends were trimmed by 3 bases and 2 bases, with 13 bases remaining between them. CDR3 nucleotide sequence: TGTGCCAGCAGCCATCGACAGAACTTAAACTATGGCTACACCTTC. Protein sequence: CASSHRQNLNYGYTF. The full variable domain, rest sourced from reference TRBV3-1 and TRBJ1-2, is DTAVSQTPKYLVTQMGNDKSIKCEQNLGHDTMYWYKQDSKKFLKIMFSYNNKELIINETVPNRFSPKSPDKAHLNLHINSLELGDSAVYFCASSHRQNLNYGYTFGSGTRLTVV.